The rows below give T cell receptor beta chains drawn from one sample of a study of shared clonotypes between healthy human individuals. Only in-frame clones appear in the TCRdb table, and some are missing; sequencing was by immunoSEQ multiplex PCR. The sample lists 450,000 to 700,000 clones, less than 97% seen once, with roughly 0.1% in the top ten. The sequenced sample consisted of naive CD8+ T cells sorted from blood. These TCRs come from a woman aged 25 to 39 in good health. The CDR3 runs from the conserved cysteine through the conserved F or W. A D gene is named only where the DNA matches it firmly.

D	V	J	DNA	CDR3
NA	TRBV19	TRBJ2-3	TGTGCCAGTAGTTTACAGGGTGTGGGTGATACGCAGTATTTT	CASSLQGVGDTQYF
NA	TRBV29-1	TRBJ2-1	TGCAGCGCCTCGGACTTTACCTTTGACAATGAGCAGTTCTTC	CSASDFTFDNEQFF
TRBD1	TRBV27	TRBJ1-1	TGTGCCAGCAGTTTACTTTTCGGGACAGGGAGGTTGAACACTGAAGCTTTCTTT	CASSLLFGTGRLNTEAFF
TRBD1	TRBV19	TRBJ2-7	TGTGCCAGTAGTATATGGGACAGCGGTCAATACGAGCAGTACTTC	CASSIWDSGQYEQYF
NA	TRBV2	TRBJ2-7	TGTGCCAGCAGTGAAGTGGGGAGGAGCTCCTACGAGCAGTACTTC	CASSEVGRSSYEQYF
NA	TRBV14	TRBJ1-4	TGTGCCAGCAGCCAAGAAGGGACATTTGCAACTAATGAAAAACTGTTTTTT	CASSQEGTFATNEKLFF
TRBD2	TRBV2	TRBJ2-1	TGTGCCAGCACGCCGGGAGGTCACGGTGAGCAGTTCTTC	CASTPGGHGEQFF
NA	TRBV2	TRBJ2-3	TGTGCCAGCAGTGAGGTGGGGGTAGCAACAGATACGCAGTATTTT	CASSEVGVATDTQYF
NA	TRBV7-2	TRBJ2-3	TGTGCCAGCAGCCCCTCGGCGGGCCGCACAGATACGCAGTATTTT	CASSPSAGRTDTQYF
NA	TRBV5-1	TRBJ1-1	TGCGCCAGCAGCTTGGGCGGTAAGCTGAACACTGAAGCTTTCTTT	CASSLGGKLNTEAFF